This TCR beta chain was obtained from a study of blood T cell repertoires in COVID-19. Germline V gene lookup returns CDR1 MNHEY and CDR2 SVGAGI. The CDR3 sequence is 14 residues long. V shed 5 bases, J shed 5 bases, and the junction held 5 bases outside the gene matches. Cohorts were based on clinical histories the participants reported. Recovery meant two consecutive negative NP/OP PCR tests, professional clearance, or resolved symptoms. This clone was found once. In the authors' workflow: It was from reference gene primer amplification that nucleated cell counts were estimated. Assay used: immunoSEQ multiplex PCR; TCRdb lists only in-frame clones, some missing. That table is the source of V, J and clone size, and D and trimming were worked out from the DNA. The data show around 300,000 clones, 85% to 90% seen once.

The sequencing sample was made of PBMCs or T cells enriched from blood (not recorded which). The rearrangement links TRBV6-5 to TRBJ2-2, with 7 bases fitting TRBD1. The origin of this receptor is a woman aged 18-30 years who had recovered from COVID-19. CDR3 DNA: TGTGCCAGCAGTATACAGGGGTATACCGGGGAGCTGTTTTTT. It is translated as CASSIQGYTGELFF.